Sequencing of this TCR beta chain was carried out in a study of blood T cell repertoires in COVID-19. Whole-study context: Donors in the United States, Italy and Spain gave samples during acute or convalescent COVID-19.

Under the authors' procedure: Using reference gene primer amplification, nucleated cell counts were estimated. The data were produced by immunoSEQ multiplex PCR, yet TCRdb's version contains in-frame clones alone and is incomplete. V, J and clone size are taken as reported in that table, and D and trimming were inferred from the DNA itself. The sample gives under 350,000 clones, 85% to 90% of which show up once; roughly 4.5% is in the top ten. In Cohort 3, a recovered donor had either two negative PCRs, clearance, or symptom resolution. This clonotype was obtained from a man aged 25-45 years who had recovered from COVID-19. What was sequenced was PBMCs or T cells enriched from blood (not recorded which).

The CDR3, as DNA: TGTGCCAGCAGCTATGGGTCAGGGTATCAGCCCCAGCATTTT. The encoded protein is CASSYGSGYQPQHF. The genes are TRBV6-5 and TRBJ1-5, with D perhaps TRBD1 (5 bases). Between the trimmed V and J ends, which lost 6 bases and 5 bases, there was a span of 14 bases. Germline CDR1 reads MNHEY; CDR2 reads SVGAGI. The CDR3 spans 14 residues.